These 14 T cell receptor beta chains were all obtained from the same sample, sequenced in a study of OX40 agonist ivuxolimab in advanced cancers. This table comes from immunoSEQ multiplex PCR, and its TCRdb copy is limited to in-frame clones, with some not included. The repertoire has about 110,000 clones, 90% of them found once; the top ten carry roughly 0.5%. This specimen was CD4+ or CD8+ T cells sorted from blood, taken in a trial of the OX40 agonist ivuxolimab. All receptors come from an adult with an advanced solid tumor such as melanoma, head and neck, liver or kidney cancer.

This chain connects TRBV10-1 to TRBJ2-4; 9 nucleotides line up with TRBD1. The V gene's germline CDR1 is WNHNN and CDR2 SYGVQD (reference sequence). CDR3 length equals 17 residues. The ends lost 4 bases at V and 0 bases at J; junction bases unmatched: 7. CDR3 nucleotide sequence: TGCGCCAGCAGTGGTGAGGGACAGGGCTTAGCCAAAAACATTCAGTACTTC. It encodes CASSGEGQGLAKNIQYF.

V and J are TRBV6-6 and TRBJ2-4; D possibly matches TRBD1 or TRBD2 (6 bases each). With 7 bases removed from V and 0 bases from J, the gap between germline ends came to 16 bases. This CDR3 has 16 residues. In germline, CDR1 is MNHNY, CDR2 SVGAGI (reference sequence). In nucleotides, the CDR3 is TGTGCCAGCACACCTGGGGGGCGTATAGCCAAAAACATTCAGTACTTC. This gives the protein CASTPGGRIAKNIQYF.

This chain joins TRBV30 and TRBJ1-1; D remains ambiguous. V lost 0 bases and J lost 5, with 10 bases in between. The length of the CDR3 is 13 residues. CDR1 and CDR2 from the germline V gene are GTSNPN and SVGIG (reference sequence). The CDR3 sequence is CAWSVAWRTEAFF. The DNA of the CDR3 is TGTGCCTGGAGTGTAGCTTGGAGAACTGAAGCTTTCTTT. Full variable domain (remainder filled in from reference TRBV30 and TRBJ1-1): SQTIHQWPATLVQPVGSPLSLECTVEGTSNPNLYWYRQAAGRGLQLLFYSVGIGQISSEVPQNLSASRPQDRQFILSSKKLLLSDSGFYLCAWSVAWRTEAFFGQGTRLTVV.

CDR3 sequence: CASSLQGDTQYF. The CDR3, as DNA: TGTGCCAGCAGCTTACAGGGGGATACGCAGTATTTT. The genes are TRBV7-9 and TRBJ2-3; weak D call: TRBD1 (6 bases). The CDR3 loop spans 12 amino acids. The germline CDR1 and CDR2 sequences are SEHNR and FQNEAQ (reference sequence). V shed 2 bases and J shed 6 bases, with 6 bases lying between them.

The gene calls are TRBV7-9 and TRBJ2-3; tentatively, D is TRBD2 (5 bases). Trimming took off 2 bases at V and 0 bases at J, with 6 bases between the two ends. The CDR3 is 14 residues long. Germline V gives CDR1 SEHNR, CDR2 FQNEAQ (reference sequence). The CDR3 here is CASSLQRSTDTQYF. CDR3 coding DNA: TGTGCCAGCAGCTTACAGCGGAGCACAGATACGCAGTATTTT. Supplemented by reference TRBV7-9 and TRBJ2-3, the full variable domain reads DTGVSQNPRHKITKRGQNVTFRCDPISEHNRLYWYRQTLGQGPEFLTYFQNEAQLEKSRLLSDRFSAERPKGSFSTLEIQRTEQGDSAMYLCASSLQRSTDTQYFGPGTRLTVL.

This clone came up once. CDR3 sequence reads: CSVYSRTDYGYTF. The CDR3 DNA reads as TGCAGCGTATACTCTAGGACAGATTATGGCTACACCTTC. The V gene is TRBV29-1, the J gene TRBJ1-2; D might be TRBD1 (6 bases). V was pared by 6 bases and J by 5 bases, with 16 bases between. Germline-derived CDR1 and CDR2 are SQVTM and ANQGSEA. The CDR3 is made up of 13 amino acids.

The rearrangement uses TRBV18 and TRBJ1-3; D is unclear. V was cut by 0 bases and J by 0 bases, with 6 bases left in between. CDR3 length: 15 residues. Germline V CDR1 and CDR2: KGHSH, LQKENI. The CDR3 region is CASSPPDRSGNTIYF. Written as DNA, the CDR3 is TGTGCCAGCTCACCACCGGATCGCTCTGGAAACACCATATATTTT.

The CDR3 DNA sequence: TGTGCCAGCAGCTTAGAAGGGACAGTTAATTCACCCCTCCACTTT. Amino acid sequence: CASSLEGTVNSPLHF. The chain joins TRBV7-2 to TRBJ1-6, with 7 bases identical to TRBD1. CDR3 size: 15 residues. CDR1 and CDR2 (germline): SGHTA, FQGNSA. The V and J ends lost 1 base and 6 bases, in that order; junction bases with no gene match: 3.

The chain carries TRBV7-9 and TRBJ2-5; D may be TRBD1 (5 bases). The CDR3 spans 13 residues. CDR1 is SEHNR and CDR2 is FQNEAQ in the germline V gene (reference sequence). V lost 6 bases, J lost 1 base, and 9 bases lay in between. The CDR3 coding sequence is TGTGCCAGCAGAAGACAGTCCCAAGAGACCCAGTACTTC. Its protein is CASRRQSQETQYF.

The J gene is TRBJ1-4, the V gene TRBV19; D gene uncertain. Trimming cost V 5 bases and J 1 base, with 8 bases left between them. There are 14 residues in the CDR3. The germline V gene encodes CDR1 LNHDA and CDR2 SQIVND (reference sequence). CDR3 amino acids: CASSRGGTNEKLFF. In nucleotides, the CDR3 is TGTGCCAGTAGTCGCGGTGGAACTAATGAAAAACTGTTTTTT.

This chain uses TRBV10-2 with TRBJ1-1; possible D gene TRBD1, 6 bases. CDR1 is WSHSY, CDR2 SAAADI, per germline. V gave up 6 bases and J gave up 7 bases, with 18 bases separating them. This CDR3 has 14 residues. This CDR3 reads CASRRGGSEGEAFF. The DNA of the CDR3 is TGCGCCAGCAGAAGGGGGGGAAGCGAGGGTGAAGCTTTCTTT.

The chain employs TRBV7-9 and TRBJ2-1; D may correspond to TRBD1 or TRBD2 (6 bases each). CDR1 is SEHNR and CDR2 is FQNEAQ in the germline V gene (reference sequence). Trimming pared 1 base from V and 5 bases from J, leaving 21 bases between. The CDR3 is 18 residues long. The CDR3 here is CASSLGRPGASLNNEQFF. The CDR3 DNA reads as TGTGCCAGCAGCTTAGGACGGCCGGGGGCCAGTCTAAACAATGAGCAGTTCTTC.

This clone came up a few times. The J gene is TRBJ1-5, the V gene TRBV29-1; 8 bases align to TRBD1. This CDR3 has 14 amino acids. Per the germline V gene, CDR1 is SQVTM and CDR2 is ANQGSEA. Trimming cost V 6 bases and J 1 base; bases outside gene matches: 5. The CDR3: CSVGGQASNQPQHF. The CDR3, as DNA: TGCAGCGTGGGGGGACAGGCGAGCAATCAGCCCCAGCATTTT.

The chain is built from TRBV7-2 and TRBJ1-3; 7 nucleotides agree with TRBD1. Losses at the gene ends were 5 bases for V and 4 bases for J; bases not matched to a gene: 5. The germline V gene has CDR1 SGHTA and CDR2 FQGNSA. CDR3 size: 14 residues. CDR3 sequence (DNA): TGTGCCAGCAGCCGTACAGGGGAGGGAAACACCATATATTTT. Its translation: CASSRTGEGNTIYF.